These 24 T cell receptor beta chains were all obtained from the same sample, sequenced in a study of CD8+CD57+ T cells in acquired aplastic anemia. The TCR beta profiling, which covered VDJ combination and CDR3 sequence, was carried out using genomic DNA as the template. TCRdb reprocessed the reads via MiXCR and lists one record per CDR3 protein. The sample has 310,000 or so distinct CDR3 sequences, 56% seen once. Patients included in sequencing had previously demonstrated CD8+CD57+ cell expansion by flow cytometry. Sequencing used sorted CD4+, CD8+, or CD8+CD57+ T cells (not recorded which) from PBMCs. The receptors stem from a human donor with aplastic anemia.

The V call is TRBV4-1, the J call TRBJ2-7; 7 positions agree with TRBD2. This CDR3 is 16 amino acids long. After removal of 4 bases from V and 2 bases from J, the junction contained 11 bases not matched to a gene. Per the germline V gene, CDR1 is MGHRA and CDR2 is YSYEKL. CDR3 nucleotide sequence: TGCGCCAGCAGCCTTAGACTTCTAGCGGATACCTACGAGCAGTACTTC. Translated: CASSLRLLADTYEQYF.

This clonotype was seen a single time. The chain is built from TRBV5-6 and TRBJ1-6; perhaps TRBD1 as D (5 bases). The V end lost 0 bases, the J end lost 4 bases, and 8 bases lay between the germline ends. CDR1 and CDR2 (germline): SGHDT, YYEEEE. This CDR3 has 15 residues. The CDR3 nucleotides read TGTGCCAGCAGCTTGGTGGGACGGTATAATTCACCCCTCCACTTT. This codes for CASSLVGRYNSPLHF. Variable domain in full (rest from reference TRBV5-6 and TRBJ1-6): DAGVTQSPTHLIKTRGQQVTLRCSPKSGHDTVSWYQQALGQGPQFIFQYYEEEERQRGNFPDRFSGHQFPNYSSELNVNALLLGDSALYLCASSLVGRYNSPLHFGNGTRLTVT.

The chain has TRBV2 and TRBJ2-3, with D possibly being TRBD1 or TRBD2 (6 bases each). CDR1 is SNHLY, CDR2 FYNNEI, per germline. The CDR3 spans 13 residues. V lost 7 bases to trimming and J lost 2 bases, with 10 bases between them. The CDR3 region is CASKRGATDTQYF. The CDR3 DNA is TGTGCCAGCAAAAGGGGGGCCACAGATACGCAGTATTTT.

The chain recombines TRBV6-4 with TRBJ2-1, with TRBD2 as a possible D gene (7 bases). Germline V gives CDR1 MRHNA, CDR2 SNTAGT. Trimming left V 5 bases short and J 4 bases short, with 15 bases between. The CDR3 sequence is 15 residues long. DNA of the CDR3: TGTGCCAGCAGTCCGACGGGGGGCGAGTACAATGAGCAGTTCTTC. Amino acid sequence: CASSPTGGEYNEQFF.

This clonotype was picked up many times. CDR3 loop: CASSKGLAGADTQYF. The DNA of the CDR3 is TGTGCCAGCAGCAAAGGACTAGCGGGAGCAGATACGCAGTATTTT. The rearrangement joins TRBV5-8 to TRBJ2-3, with 13 bases identical to TRBD2. CDR1 and CDR2 from the germline V gene are SGHTS and YDEGEE. CDR3 length equals 15 residues. J was trimmed by 4 bases and V by 4 bases; bases with no gene match: 3.

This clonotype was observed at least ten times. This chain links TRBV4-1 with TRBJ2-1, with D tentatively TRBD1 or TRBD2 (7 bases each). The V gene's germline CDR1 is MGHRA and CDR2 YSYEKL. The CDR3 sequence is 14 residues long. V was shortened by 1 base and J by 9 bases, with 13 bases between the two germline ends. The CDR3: CASSQVGRGREQFF. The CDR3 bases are TGCGCCAGCAGCCAAGTAGGGAGGGGGCGTGAGCAGTTCTTC.

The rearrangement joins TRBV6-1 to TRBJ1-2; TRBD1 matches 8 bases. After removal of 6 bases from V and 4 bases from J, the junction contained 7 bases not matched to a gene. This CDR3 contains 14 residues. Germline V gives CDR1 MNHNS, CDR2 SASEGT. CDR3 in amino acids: CASRDWGQVYGYTF. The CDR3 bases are TGTGCCAGCAGGGATTGGGGACAGGTCTATGGCTACACCTTC.

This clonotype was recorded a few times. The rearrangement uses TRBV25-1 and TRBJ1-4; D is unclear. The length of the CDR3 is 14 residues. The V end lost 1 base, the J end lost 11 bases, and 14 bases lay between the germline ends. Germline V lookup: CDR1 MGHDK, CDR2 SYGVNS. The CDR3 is CASSEFGRMDKLFF. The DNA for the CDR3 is TGTGCCAGCAGTGAATTCGGCAGAATGGACAAACTGTTTTTT.

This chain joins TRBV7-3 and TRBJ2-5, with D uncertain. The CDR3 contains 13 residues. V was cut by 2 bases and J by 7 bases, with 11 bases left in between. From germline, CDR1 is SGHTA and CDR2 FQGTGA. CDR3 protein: CASSLWSAGTQYF. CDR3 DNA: TGTGCCAGCAGCTTATGGTCCGCAGGGACCCAGTACTTC.

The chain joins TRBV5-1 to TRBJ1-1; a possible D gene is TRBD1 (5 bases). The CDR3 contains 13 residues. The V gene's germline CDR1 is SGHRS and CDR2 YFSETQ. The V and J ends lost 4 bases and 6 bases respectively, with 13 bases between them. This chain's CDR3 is CASSPRVGAEAFF. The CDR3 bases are TGCGCCAGCAGCCCCAGGGTGGGCGCTGAAGCTTTCTTT.

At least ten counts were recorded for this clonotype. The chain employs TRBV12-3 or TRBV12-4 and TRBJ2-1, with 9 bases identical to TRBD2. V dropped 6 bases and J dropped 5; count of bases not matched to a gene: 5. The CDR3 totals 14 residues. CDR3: CASRKAGGNNEQFF. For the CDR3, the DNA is TGTGCCAGCAGGAAAGCGGGAGGCAACAATGAGCAGTTCTTC.

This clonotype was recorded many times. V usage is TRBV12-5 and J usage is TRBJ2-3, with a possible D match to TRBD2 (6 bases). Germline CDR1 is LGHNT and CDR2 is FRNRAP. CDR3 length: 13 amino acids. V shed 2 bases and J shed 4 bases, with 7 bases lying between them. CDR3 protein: CASGLSGADTQYF. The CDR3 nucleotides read TGTGCTAGTGGTTTGTCGGGGGCAGATACGCAGTATTTT.

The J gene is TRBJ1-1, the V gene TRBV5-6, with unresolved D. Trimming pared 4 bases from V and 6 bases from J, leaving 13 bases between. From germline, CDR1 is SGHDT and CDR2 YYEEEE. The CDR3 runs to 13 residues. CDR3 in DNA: TGTGCCAGCAGCCCCAGCCCCGGGTCTGAAGCTTTCTTT. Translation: CASSPSPGSEAFF.

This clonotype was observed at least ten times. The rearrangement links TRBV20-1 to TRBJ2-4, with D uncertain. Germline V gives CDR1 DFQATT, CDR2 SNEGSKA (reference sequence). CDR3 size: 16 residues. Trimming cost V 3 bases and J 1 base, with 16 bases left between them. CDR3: CSASIMEKLAKNIQYF. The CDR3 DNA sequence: TGCAGTGCTAGTATTATGGAAAAGCTGGCCAAAAACATTCAGTACTTC.

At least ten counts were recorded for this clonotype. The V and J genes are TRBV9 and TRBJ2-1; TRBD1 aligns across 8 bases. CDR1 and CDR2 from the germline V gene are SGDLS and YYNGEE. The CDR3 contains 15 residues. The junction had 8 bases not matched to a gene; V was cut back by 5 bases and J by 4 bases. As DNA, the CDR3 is TGTGCCAGCAGTGCGACAGGGGAGCGGTACAATGAGCAGTTCTTC. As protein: CASSATGERYNEQFF.

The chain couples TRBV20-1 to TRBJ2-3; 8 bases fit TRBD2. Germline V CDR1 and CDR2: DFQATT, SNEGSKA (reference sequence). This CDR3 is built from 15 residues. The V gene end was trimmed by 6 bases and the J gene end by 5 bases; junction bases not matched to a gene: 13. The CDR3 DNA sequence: TGCAGTGCAACTACACTAGCGGAGTCCGGAGATACGCAGTATTTT. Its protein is CSATTLAESGDTQYF.

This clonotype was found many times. The CDR3, as DNA: TGCAGTGCTACGGGACTAGCGGGAGGACGATTCTCCTACAATGAGCAGTTCTTC. Its translation: CSATGLAGGRFSYNEQFF. The V call is TRBV20-1, the J call TRBJ2-1; 15 nucleotides align to TRBD2. Germline lookup yields CDR1 DFQATT and CDR2 SNEGSKA (reference sequence). The CDR3 covers 18 residues. V was clipped by 4 bases and J by 0 bases; unmatched bases: 7.

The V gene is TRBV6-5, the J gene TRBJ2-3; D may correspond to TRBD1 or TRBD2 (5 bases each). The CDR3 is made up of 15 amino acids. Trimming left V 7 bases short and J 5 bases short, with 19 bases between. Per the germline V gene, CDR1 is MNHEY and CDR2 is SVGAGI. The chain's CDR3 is CASTGRGEAGDTQYF. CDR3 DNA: TGTGCCAGCACCGGAAGAGGGGAAGCTGGAGATACGCAGTATTTT.

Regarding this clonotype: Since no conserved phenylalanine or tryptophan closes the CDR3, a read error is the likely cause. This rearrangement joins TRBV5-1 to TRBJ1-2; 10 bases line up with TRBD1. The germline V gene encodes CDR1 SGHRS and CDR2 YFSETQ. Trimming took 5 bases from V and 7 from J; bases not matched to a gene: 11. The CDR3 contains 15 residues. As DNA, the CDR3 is TGCGCCAGCAGTGGCGGGACAGGGGTACACTCTGGCTACACCCTC. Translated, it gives CASSGGTGVHSGYTL.

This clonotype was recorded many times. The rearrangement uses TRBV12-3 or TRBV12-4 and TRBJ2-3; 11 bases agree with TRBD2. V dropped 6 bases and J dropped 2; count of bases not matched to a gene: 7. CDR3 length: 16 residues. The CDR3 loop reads CASRPGTSGSTDTQYF. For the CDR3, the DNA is TGTGCCAGCAGACCCGGGACTAGCGGATCCACAGATACGCAGTATTTT.

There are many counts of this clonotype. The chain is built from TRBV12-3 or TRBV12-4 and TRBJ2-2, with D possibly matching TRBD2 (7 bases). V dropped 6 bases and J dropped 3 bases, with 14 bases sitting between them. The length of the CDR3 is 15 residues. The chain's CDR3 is CASSPQGRDTGELFF. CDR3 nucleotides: TGTGCCAGCAGCCCTCAGGGGAGGGACACCGGGGAGCTGTTTTTT.

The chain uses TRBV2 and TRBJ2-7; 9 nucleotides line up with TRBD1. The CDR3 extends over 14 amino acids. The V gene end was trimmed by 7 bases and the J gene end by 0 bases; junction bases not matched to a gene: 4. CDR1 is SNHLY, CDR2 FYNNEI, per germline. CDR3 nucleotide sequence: TGTGCCAGCAAGGGGGACAGGGTCTCCTACGAGCAGTACTTC. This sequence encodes CASKGDRVSYEQYF.

The CDR3 reads CSARDPEQGPYEQYF. The CDR3 coding sequence is TGCAGTGCTAGAGATCCGGAACAGGGGCCTTACGAGCAGTACTTC. The rearrangement joins TRBV20-1 to TRBJ2-7; 7 positions match TRBD1. This CDR3 comprises 15 residues. Trimming at V came to 0 bases and at J to 4 bases, leaving 9 bases not matched to a gene. Germline V gene data show CDR1 as DFQATT and CDR2 as SNEGSKA (reference sequence).

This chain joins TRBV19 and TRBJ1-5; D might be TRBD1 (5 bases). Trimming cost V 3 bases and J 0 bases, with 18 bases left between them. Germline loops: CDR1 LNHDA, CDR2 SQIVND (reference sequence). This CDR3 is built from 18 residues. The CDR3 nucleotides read TGTGCCAGTAGTATTCAGGGTTCATTGAGCTTTAGCAATCAGCCCCAGCATTTT. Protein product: CASSIQGSLSFSNQPQHF. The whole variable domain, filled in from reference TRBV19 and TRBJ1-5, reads DGGITQSPKYLFRKEGQNVTLSCEQNLNHDAMYWYRQDPGQGLRLIYYSQIVNDFQKGDIAEGYSVSREKKESFPLTVTSAQKNPTAFYLCASSIQGSLSFSNQPQHFGDGTRLSIL.